The 8 T cell receptor beta chains in this list originate from one sample, sequenced in a study of blood T cell repertoires in COVID-19. Profiled with immunoSEQ multiplex PCR; TCRdb holds only in-frame clones, not every one. The sample records 20,000 to 30,000 clones, 82% being singletons. The sample was peripheral blood. The source of these receptors is a human donor in a cohort sampled during active COVID-19.

The chain uses TRBV7-6 and TRBJ2-5; possible D gene TRBD2, 5 bases. The CDR3 loop spans 18 amino acids. V was cut by 5 bases and J by 0 bases, with 22 bases left in between. Germline V gene sequence: CDR1 SGHVS, CDR2 FNYEAQ. Written as DNA, the CDR3 is TGTGCCAGCAGCCGTGACACGCCTTATCGAGCGGACCAAGAGACCCAGTACTTC. This translates into CASSRDTPYRADQETQYF.

J is TRBJ1-2 and V is TRBV21-1; the table gives TRBD1 as D, unverified against the DNA. TRBV21-1 is classified as a pseudogene. The CDR3 extends over 16 amino acids. CDR3 sequence: CASSKVGDRHLYGYTF. DNA for the CDR3: TGTGCCAGCAGCAAAGTTGGTGACAGGCACCTCTATGGCTACACCTTC.

The chain employs TRBV5-1 and TRBJ2-5; TRBD1 matches 10 bases. The CDR3 extends over 15 amino acids. With V trimmed by 4 bases and J by 0 bases, 3 bases remained unmatched. The germline V gene encodes CDR1 SGHRS and CDR2 YFSETQ. CDR3 DNA sequence: TGCGCCAGCAGCCCCGGGACAGGGGACCAAGAGACCCAGTACTTC. It codes for CASSPGTGDQETQYF.

V gene TRBV27 combines with J gene TRBJ2-5; a weak D match, TRBD2 (5 bases). CDR1 MNHEY and CDR2 SMNVEV come from the germline V gene (reference sequence). The germline V and J ends were trimmed by 5 bases and 5 bases, with 18 bases remaining between them. This CDR3 comprises 15 residues. The CDR3 region is CASSRLSGSLETQYF. CDR3 bases: TGTGCCAGCAGTAGGTTATCGGGATCGCTGGAGACCCAGTACTTC.

V usage is TRBV7-2 and J usage is TRBJ1-2, with TRBD1 identical over 9 bases. The V gene end was trimmed by 1 base and the J gene end by 3 bases; junction bases not matched to a gene: 6. The CDR3 is 16 residues long. The V gene's germline CDR1 is SGHTA and CDR2 FQGNSA. This CDR3 reads CASSLEQGARYYGYTF. CDR3 nucleotide sequence: TGTGCCAGCAGCTTAGAACAGGGGGCCAGGTACTATGGCTACACCTTC. Looking up the rest from reference TRBV7-2 and TRBJ1-2 gives the full variable domain: GAGVSQSPSNKVTEKGKDVELRCDPISGHTALYWYRQSLGQGLEFLIYFQGNSAPDKSGLPSDRFSAERTGGSVSTLTIQRTQQEDSAVYLCASSLEQGARYYGYTFGSGTRLTVV.

This chain joins TRBV5-4 and TRBJ2-2; no firm D call. The germline gives CDR1 SGHNT, CDR2 YYREEE (reference sequence). This CDR3 has 16 residues. Trimming shortened V by 0 bases and J by 0 bases, and 9 bases separated the two germline ends. CDR3 coding DNA: TGTGCCAGCAGCTTGGGGTTTCGGGCGAACACCGGGGAGCTGTTTTTT. It yields the protein CASSLGFRANTGELFF.

This clone was seen a single time. This chain links TRBV5-6 with TRBJ1-2; D unresolved. This CDR3 is 16 amino acids long. V was shortened by 3 bases and J by 4 bases, with 19 bases between the two germline ends. Germline lookup yields CDR1 SGHDT and CDR2 YYEEEE. This CDR3 reads CASSSRELIKGYGYTF. The CDR3 coding sequence is TGTGCCAGCAGCTCCCGGGAACTCATAAAAGGCTATGGCTACACCTTC.

This chain uses TRBV7-9 with TRBJ2-7, with D possibly TRBD2 on 5 matching bases. Trimming left V 4 bases short and J 6 bases short, with 13 bases between. This CDR3 has 13 residues. CDR1 SEHNR and CDR2 FQNEAQ come from the germline V gene (reference sequence). The CDR3 DNA reads as TGTGCCAGCAGCTCACCCGGAGGTACCGAGCAGTACTTC. Translated: CASSSPGGTEQYF.